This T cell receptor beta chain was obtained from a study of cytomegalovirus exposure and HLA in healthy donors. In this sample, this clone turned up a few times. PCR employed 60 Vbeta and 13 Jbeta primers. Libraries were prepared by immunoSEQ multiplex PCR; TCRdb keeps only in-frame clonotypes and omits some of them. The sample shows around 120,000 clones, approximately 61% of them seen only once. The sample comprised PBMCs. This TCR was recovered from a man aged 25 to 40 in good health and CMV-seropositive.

CDR3 amino acids: CASASGGSSYNEQFF. The CDR3 coding sequence is TGTGCCAGCGCGAGCGGGGGAAGCTCCTACAATGAGCAGTTCTTC. The chain joins TRBV7-3 to TRBJ2-1; 8 bases agree with TRBD2. The germline CDR1 and CDR2 sequences are SGHTA and FQGTGA. With V trimmed by 8 bases and J by 0 bases, 6 bases remained unmatched. The CDR3 is 15 residues long.